A single sample is the source of the 14 T cell receptor beta chains below, sequenced in a study of shared clonotypes between healthy human individuals. TCRdb's table, derived via immunoSEQ multiplex PCR, lists solely in-frame clones and lacks some. The data show fewer than 550,000 clones, with roughly 85% seen just once and approximately 12% held by the top ten. Sample: PBMCs. The receptors were sampled from a woman aged 40 to 50 in good health. Some clones in this sample may be carry-over from other donors' samples.

The chain joins TRBV9 to TRBJ2-1, with 7 bases that match TRBD1. CDR1 and CDR2 (germline): SGDLS, YYNGEE. This CDR3 comprises 12 residues. Losses at the gene ends were 3 bases for V and 7 bases for J; bases not matched to a gene: 1. The CDR3 bases are TGTGCCAGCAGCGCACAGGGGAATGAGCAGTTCTTC. Its translation is CASSAQGNEQFF.

CDR3 protein: CASSLGSGAQETQYF. CDR3 sequence (DNA): TGTGCCAGCAGCTTAGGGAGCGGTGCGCAAGAGACCCAGTACTTC. The chain carries TRBV7-9 and TRBJ2-5; tentative D call: TRBD2 (5 bases). The CDR3 totals 15 residues. Trimming took off 1 base at V and 2 bases at J, with 11 bases between the two ends. In germline, CDR1 is SEHNR, CDR2 FQNEAQ (reference sequence).

Details on this clone: The sample has other DNA sequences that encode this CDR3 too. The CDR3 DNA sequence: TGCGCCAGCAGCCAACTAGCGGGAGCTGCTGAGCAGTTCTTC. Protein product: CASSQLAGAAEQFF. The chain links TRBV4-3 to TRBJ2-1; TRBD2 matches 10 bases. Germline V lookup: CDR1 LGHNA, CDR2 YSLEER. This CDR3 spans 14 amino acids. With V trimmed by 2 bases and J by 9 bases, 4 bases remained unmatched.

To note about this clone: A much larger clone differs from this one at a single base, so this may be a read error. In the same sample, other DNA sequences code for this CDR3. V is TRBV30 and J is TRBJ2-6; no reliable D call. The V gene's germline CDR1 is GTSNPN and CDR2 SVGIG (reference sequence). CDR3 length: 13 residues. The V and J ends lost 0 bases and 2 bases respectively, with 2 bases between them. Written as DNA, the CDR3 is TGTGCCTGGAGTGTGGCTGGGGCCAACGTCCTGACTTTC. Its protein product is CAWSVAGANVLTF.

The gene calls are TRBV5-5 and TRBJ2-5; a possible D gene is TRBD2 (6 bases). V lost 0 bases, J lost 6 bases, and 15 bases lay in between. The germline V gene encodes CDR1 SGHKS and CDR2 YYEKEE (reference sequence). There are 15 residues in the CDR3. The CDR3 bases are TGTGCCAGCAGCTTGGTCGCGGGATGGGTGCAGACCCAGTACTTC. Encoded protein: CASSLVAGWVQTQYF.

The gene calls are TRBV5-1 and TRBJ2-1; D is perhaps TRBD2 (7 bases). The germline V gene has CDR1 SGHRS and CDR2 YFSETQ. V lost 1 base, J lost 5 bases, and 19 bases lay in between. This CDR3 has 17 residues. DNA for the CDR3: TGCGCCAGCAGCTTGTGGTTTCGGGGGGCTCGGAACAATGAGCAGTTCTTC. Protein product: CASSLWFRGARNNEQFF.

This clone was counted between two and nine times. J is TRBJ1-1 and V is TRBV7-9, with D unresolved. With 4 bases removed from V and 1 base from J, the gap between germline ends came to 13 bases. From germline, CDR1 is SEHNR and CDR2 FQNEAQ (reference sequence). This CDR3 has 15 residues. CDR3 residues: CASSSWAGRNTEAFF. For the CDR3, the DNA is TGTGCCAGCAGCTCCTGGGCCGGACGGAACACTGAAGCTTTCTTT.

CDR3 sequence: CATSRDLGAYEQYF. The CDR3, as DNA: TGTGCCACCAGCAGAGATCTGGGGGCCTACGAGCAGTACTTC. The V and J genes are TRBV15 and TRBJ2-7; D possibly uses TRBD1 or TRBD2 (5 bases each). Germline assignment: CDR1 LNHNV and CDR2 YYDKDF (reference sequence). The V and J ends lost 0 bases and 2 bases respectively, with 8 bases between them. CDR3 length equals 14 residues.

This clone was counted only a few times. CDR3 residues: CSAVGTEQYF. In DNA form, the CDR3 reads TGCAGTGCCGTAGGGACTGAGCAGTACTTC. The V and J genes are TRBV20-1 and TRBJ2-7; a possible D gene is TRBD2 (6 bases). Germline CDR1 reads DFQATT; CDR2 reads SNEGSKA (reference sequence). Trimming cost V 6 bases and J 7 bases, with 10 bases left between them. The CDR3 length is 10 residues.

The V and J genes are TRBV28 and TRBJ2-4; 10 bases match TRBD1. The CDR3 spans 15 residues. Germline V CDR1 and CDR2: MDHEN, SYDVKM. Unmatched junction bases numbered 6, after V lost 7 bases and J lost 3 bases. The CDR3 DNA sequence: TGTGCCAGCAAGACAGGGGGCCCGGTCAAAAACATTCAGTACTTC. Residues: CASKTGGPVKNIQYF.

The chain recombines TRBV5-1 with TRBJ1-2; the D gene is possibly TRBD1 (5 bases). Trimming removed 0 bases at V and 2 bases at J, with 8 bases between. The germline CDR1 and CDR2 sequences are SGHRS and YFSETQ. The CDR3 extends over 14 amino acids. The CDR3 reads CASSLGRDNYGYTF. The CDR3 nucleotides read TGCGCCAGCAGCTTGGGCAGGGACAACTATGGCTACACCTTC.

This clone appeared a few times. This sequence joins TRBV6-5 and TRBJ1-3; weak D call: TRBD1 (5 bases). The CDR3 sequence is 16 residues long. Germline V gives CDR1 MNHEY, CDR2 SVGAGI. Between the trimmed V and J ends, which lost 4 bases and 0 bases, there was a span of 13 bases. The CDR3 spells CASSSTGFSSGNTIYF. DNA for the CDR3: TGTGCCAGCAGTTCCACAGGTTTCAGCTCTGGAAACACCATATATTTT.

This chain joins TRBV30 and TRBJ1-2, with TRBD1 identical over 7 bases. J gave up 4 bases and V 4 bases, and 3 bases lay outside the gene matches. Per the germline V gene, CDR1 is GTSNPN and CDR2 is SVGIG (reference sequence). The CDR3 contains 12 residues. The CDR3 protein is CAWTTGAYGYTF. The CDR3 nucleotides read TGTGCCTGGACCACAGGGGCCTATGGCTACACCTTC.

This clone was detected only a few times. The chain joins TRBV13 to TRBJ1-2; D unresolved. The CDR3 is 15 residues long. The V end lost 5 bases, the J end lost 2 bases, and 15 bases lay between the germline ends. Germline lookup yields CDR1 PRHDT and CDR2 FYEKMQ (reference sequence). CDR3 sequence (DNA): TGTGCCAGCAGCCCCCCGGGTAGCAGGAACTATGGCTACACCTTC. It encodes CASSPPGSRNYGYTF.